What follows are 3 T cell receptor beta chains derived from one specimen sequenced in a study of blood T cell repertoires in COVID-19. Data came from immunoSEQ multiplex PCR; TCRdb stores just in-frame clones and leaves some out. The table shows about 200,000 clones, with 75% to 90% occurring only once. The source material was PBMCs or T cells enriched from blood (not recorded which). Receptors were obtained from a woman aged 25 to 39 who had been exposed to COVID-19.

V is TRBV18 and J is TRBJ2-3; D may be TRBD2 (6 bases). Trimming cost V 1 base and J 4 bases, with 12 bases left between them. Germline loops: CDR1 KGHSH, CDR2 LQKENI. The CDR3 has 15 residues. This CDR3 is CASSPRPWEADTQYF. The CDR3 coding sequence is TGTGCCAGCTCACCACGGCCATGGGAGGCAGATACGCAGTATTTT.

The CDR3 DNA sequence: TGTGCCAGCAGCAAGAGCAGGGGGATAGCAACTAATGAAAAACTGTTTTTT. Translation: CASSKSRGIATNEKLFF. The J gene is TRBJ1-4, the V gene TRBV21-1; TRBD1, the table's D call, lacks a check against the DNA. TRBV21-1 is designated a pseudogene. The CDR3 length is 17 residues.

The chain uses TRBV5-1 and TRBJ2-6; 7 nucleotides line up with TRBD1. Losses at the gene ends were 3 bases for V and 0 bases for J; bases not matched to a gene: 15. CDR1 and CDR2 (germline): SGHRS, YFSETQ. This CDR3 is built from 20 residues. The CDR3 sequence is CASSSTWTGAKTSGANVLTF. As DNA, the CDR3 is TGCGCCAGCAGCTCCACCTGGACAGGCGCCAAAACCTCTGGGGCCAACGTCCTGACTTTC.